This TCR beta chain appears in the sequencing data of a study of cytomegalovirus exposure and HLA in healthy donors. CDR1 is SGHRS, CDR2 YFSETQ, per germline. The V and J ends lost 4 bases and 3 bases respectively, with 20 bases between them. There are 17 residues in the CDR3. Comments on this clone: Its antigen is currently unknown.

The primer mix had 60 Vbeta and 13 Jbeta primers. Data came from immunoSEQ multiplex PCR; TCRdb stores just in-frame clones and leaves some out. Of approximately 140,000 clones listed, 60% to 85% are singletons. The study, taken as a whole, reports: As a later analysis revealed, the rate of TCR association differed by HLA locus, with DRB1 most and HLA-C fewest. Using the classifier, cytomegalovirus status was reportedly diagnosed with high specificity and sensitivity. About 87% or about 30% of the time was how often most TCR beta V segments were productive, according to an earlier analysis.

The rearrangement uses TRBV5-1 and TRBJ1-5, with a weak D call TRBD1 (6 bases). The sequenced material came from PBMCs. The receptor was derived from a man aged 35-49 years in good health and CMV-seropositive. CDR3 in amino acids: CASSPGWGAGDNQPQHF. The DNA for the CDR3 is TGCGCCAGCAGCCCTGGTTGGGGGGCGGGGGACAATCAGCCCCAGCATTTT. The full variable domain, in which reference TRBV5-1 and TRBJ1-5 provide the parts outside the CDR3, is KAGVTQTPRYLIKTRGQQVTLSCSPISGHRSVSWYQQTPGQGLQFLFEYFSETQRNKGNFPGRFSGRQFSNSRSEMNVSTLELGDSALYLCASSPGWGAGDNQPQHFGDGTRLSIL.